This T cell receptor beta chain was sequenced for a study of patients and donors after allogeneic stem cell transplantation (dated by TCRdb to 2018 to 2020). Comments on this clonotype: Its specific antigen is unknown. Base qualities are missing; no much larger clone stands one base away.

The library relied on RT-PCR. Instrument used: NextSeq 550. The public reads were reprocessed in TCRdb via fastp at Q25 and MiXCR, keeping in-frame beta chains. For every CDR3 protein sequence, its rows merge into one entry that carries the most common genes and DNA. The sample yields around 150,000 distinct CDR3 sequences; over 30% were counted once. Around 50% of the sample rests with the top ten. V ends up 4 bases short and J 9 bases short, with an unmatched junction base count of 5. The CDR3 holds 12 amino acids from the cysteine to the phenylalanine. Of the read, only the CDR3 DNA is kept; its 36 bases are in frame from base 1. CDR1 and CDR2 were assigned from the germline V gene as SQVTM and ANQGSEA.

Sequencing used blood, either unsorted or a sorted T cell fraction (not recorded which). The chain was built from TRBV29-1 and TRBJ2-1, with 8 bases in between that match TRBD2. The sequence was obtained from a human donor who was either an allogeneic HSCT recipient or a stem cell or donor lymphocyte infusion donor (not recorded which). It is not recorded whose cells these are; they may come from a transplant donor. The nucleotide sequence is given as TGCAGCGTTGTCGGGGGGGCTGTTGAGCAGTTCTTC. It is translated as CSVVGGAVEQFF.